The entry below describes one TCR beta chain. Sequencing was performed with immunoSEQ multiplex PCR; in TCRdb, only in-frame clones are kept and a portion is missing. The sample lists 110,000 or so clones, about 90% occurring once. This entry is derived from a study of control samples from healthy donors and cancer patients. V gave up 0 bases and J gave up 4 bases, with 15 bases separating them. This CDR3 spans 16 amino acids. CDR1 and CDR2 from the germline V gene are MNHNS and SASEGT. The sample comprised blood. The chain combines TRBV6-1 with TRBJ2-5; D unclear. The TCR originated in a man aged 50 to 59 in good health. The CDR3 region has the DNA TGTGCCAGCAGTGAAGCCGTGTGGGTAGTAGGAGAGACCCAGTACTTC. Translation gives CASSEAVWVVGETQYF.